A selection of T cell receptor beta chains follows, all from one sample in a study of blood T cell repertoires in COVID-19. Using immunoSEQ multiplex PCR, the repertoire was profiled, and TCRdb retains in-frame clones only, with some absent. The sample includes over 150,000 clones, 84% of them seen just once. The sample comprised peripheral blood. Receptors originate from a man between 18 and 29 years old with active or convalescent COVID-19. The CDR3 runs from the conserved cysteine through the conserved F or W. The order of the fields is CDR3 DNA, CDR3 protein, J gene, D gene, clone size, V gene, CDR3 length. The D gene is left open where the match is weak. Some rows have no size entry. The others give once, few or many, or a class for an expanded clone.

DNA: TGTGCCAGCAGCGTGGGAGCCCCCTACAATGAGCAGTTCTTC
CDR3: CASSVGAPYNEQFF
J: TRBJ2-1
D: NA
size: NA
V: TRBV6-2/TRBV6-3
length: 14

DNA: TGCGCCAGCAGCTTCAGTTTGGAGACCCAGTACTTC
CDR3: CASSFSLETQYF
J: TRBJ2-5
D: NA
size: NA
V: TRBV5-1
length: 12

DNA: TGTGCCAGCTCACCGAGCACCGGGACTAGAGAGACCCAGTACTTC
CDR3: CASSPSTGTRETQYF
J: TRBJ2-5
D: TRBD2
size: NA
V: TRBV18
length: 15

DNA: TGCGCCAGCAGCCAGGCACTAGCGGGGCCCTCTGGGGCCAACGTCCTGACTTTC
CDR3: CASSQALAGPSGANVLTF
J: TRBJ2-6
D: TRBD2
size: NA
V: TRBV4-1
length: 18

DNA: TGTGCCAGCAGACAACAGGGAAGATCACCCCTCCACTTT
CDR3: CASRQQGRSPLHF
J: TRBJ1-6
D: NA
size: NA
V: TRBV3-1/TRBV3-2
length: 13

DNA: TGTGCCAGCAGCGTAACTAGCGGGAGGGCCCCCGGGGAGCTGTTTTTT
CDR3: CASSVTSGRAPGELFF
J: TRBJ2-2
D: TRBD2
size: NA
V: TRBV9
length: 16

DNA: TGTGCCAGCAGTTCCTCCCGGGACAGCCGCCCCTTC
CDR3: CASSSSRDSRPF
J: TRBJ1-2
D: TRBD1
size: NA
V: TRBV28
length: 12

DNA: TGCGCCAGCAGCTTAGGGGGAGCGGAGACCCAGTACTTC
CDR3: CASSLGGAETQYF
J: TRBJ2-5
D: NA
size: NA
V: TRBV5-1
length: 13

DNA: TGTGCCAGCAGTTACTCTTCAGGAAAGTACGAGCAGTACTTC
CDR3: CASSYSSGKYEQYF
J: TRBJ2-7
D: NA
size: NA
V: TRBV6-5
length: 14

DNA: TGTGCCAGCAGTCCCCATGACAGAGATTATAGCGAGCAGTACTTC
CDR3: CASSPHDRDYSEQYF
J: TRBJ2-7
D: NA
size: NA
V: TRBV6-2/TRBV6-3
length: 15

DNA: TGTGCCAGTAGTATAGATTCGTACTCTGGGGCCAACGTCCTGACTTTC
CDR3: CASSIDSYSGANVLTF
J: TRBJ2-6
D: NA
size: NA
V: TRBV19
length: 16

DNA: TGTGCCAGCAGTAGGGGACAGAACTATGGCTACACCTTC
CDR3: CASSRGQNYGYTF
J: TRBJ1-2
D: TRBD1
size: NA
V: TRBV6-5
length: 13

DNA: TGTGCCAGCTCTCCTAGGGACAGCTTCAATCAGCCCCAGCATTTT
CDR3: CASSPRDSFNQPQHF
J: TRBJ1-5
D: TRBD1
size: NA
V: TRBV27
length: 15

DNA: TGTGCCAGCAGCTTGAGGGGGGGTGGTGGGACCGAGCAGTACTTC
CDR3: CASSLRGGGGTEQYF
J: TRBJ2-7
D: NA
size: once
V: TRBV5-4
length: 15

DNA: TGTGCCAGCAGCTCTACCGGGACAGGGGCGATGAACACTGAAGCTTTCTTT
CDR3: CASSSTGTGAMNTEAFF
J: TRBJ1-1
D: TRBD1
size: NA
V: TRBV7-2
length: 17

DNA: TGTGCCAGCAGCTTAGTTCCAGGGGATCCTGAAGCTTTCTTT
CDR3: CASSLVPGDPEAFF
J: TRBJ1-1
D: NA
size: NA
V: TRBV7-9
length: 14

DNA: TGTGCCAGCAGCCTCGCAGGGGCTGGGGCCAACGTCCTGACTTTC
CDR3: CASSLAGAGANVLTF
J: TRBJ2-6
D: NA
size: NA
V: TRBV5-4
length: 15

DNA: TGCGCCAGCAGCCAACGGGACAGACAGTCCATTACCCTACATTTT
CDR3: CASSQRDRQSITLHF
J: TRBJ1-5
D: TRBD1
size: few
V: TRBV4-1
length: 15

DNA: TGTGCCAGCAGCTTACAGGGGTTAGTCAATCAGCCCCAGCATTTT
CDR3: CASSLQGLVNQPQHF
J: TRBJ1-5
D: NA
size: NA
V: TRBV11-2
length: 15

DNA: TGCGCCAGCAGCGTTGACAGTCACAATGAGCAGTTCTTC
CDR3: CASSVDSHNEQFF
J: TRBJ2-1
D: NA
size: NA
V: TRBV10-1
length: 13

DNA: TGTGCCAGCAGCTTAGCAGGGTCTGGCTACACCTTC
CDR3: CASSLAGSGYTF
J: TRBJ1-2
D: NA
size: NA
V: TRBV11-2
length: 12

DNA: TGTGCCAGCAGCTTGGCCCGGAGGGACCCCTATTCACCCCTCCACTTT
CDR3: CASSLARRDPYSPLHF
J: TRBJ1-6
D: NA
size: NA
V: TRBV5-6
length: 16